Below are 8 T cell receptor beta chains sequenced from a single sample in a study of cytomegalovirus exposure and HLA in healthy donors. Use of 60 Vbeta and 13 Jbeta primers characterized the PCR. Clones were sequenced by immunoSEQ multiplex PCR, and TCRdb holds only the in-frame ones, with some missing. This sample carries about 73,000 clones, 65% to 85% of them seen once, and the ten largest clones take 9.5% to 15%. The specimen sequenced was PBMCs. The source of these receptors is a man in his 70s in good health and CMV-seronegative.

This sequence joins TRBV7-2 and TRBJ1-4; maybe TRBD1 (5 bases). This CDR3 comprises 15 residues. The V end was cut by 0 bases, the J end by 0 bases, with 5 bases between. In germline, CDR1 is SGHTA, CDR2 FQGNSA. The CDR3 reads CASSLAGATNEKLFF. CDR3 sequence (DNA): TGTGCCAGCAGCTTAGCAGGGGCAACTAATGAAAAACTGTTTTTT.

The V and J genes are TRBV9 and TRBJ2-1, with D hard to call. CDR1 and CDR2 (germline): SGDLS, YYNGEE. V lost 3 bases and J lost 10, with 17 bases in between. The CDR3 runs 14 residues. This CDR3 is CASSGAASLSEQFF. The DNA of the CDR3 is TGTGCCAGCAGCGGGGCCGCTTCGCTTTCCGAGCAGTTCTTC.

V gene TRBV28 combines with J gene TRBJ2-1, with 8 bases fitting TRBD2. Germline CDR1 MDHEN, CDR2 SYDVKM. V was clipped by 5 bases and J by 2 bases; unmatched bases: 2. This CDR3 is 14 amino acids long. CDR3 DNA sequence: TGTGCCAGCAGTGTAGCGGGGACCTACAATGAGCAGTTCTTC. It is translated as CASSVAGTYNEQFF.

This clone appeared a single time. V gene TRBV6-5 combines with J gene TRBJ1-1, with TRBD1 matching over 7 bases. CDR3 length: 12 residues. J gave up 9 bases and V 6 bases, and 7 bases lay outside the gene matches. The germline V gene encodes CDR1 MNHEY and CDR2 SVGAGI. The CDR3 loop reads CASRLGTAQAFF. In DNA form, the CDR3 reads TGTGCCAGCAGACTTGGGACAGCACAAGCTTTCTTT.

This clone was seen only a few times. The chain links TRBV30 to TRBJ1-1; unclear D gene. The CDR3 extends over 12 amino acids. The V end was cut by 2 bases, the J end by 1 base, with 5 bases between. Germline V lookup: CDR1 GTSNPN, CDR2 SVGIG (reference sequence). This CDR3 is CAWSRENTEAFF. DNA for the CDR3: TGTGCCTGGAGTCGGGAGAACACTGAAGCTTTCTTT. Variable domain in full (rest from reference TRBV30 and TRBJ1-1): SQTIHQWPATLVQPVGSPLSLECTVEGTSNPNLYWYRQAAGRGLQLLFYSVGIGQISSEVPQNLSASRPQDRQFILSSKKLLLSDSGFYLCAWSRENTEAFFGQGTRLTVV.

The V and J genes are TRBV7-2 and TRBJ2-7, with 7 bases that match TRBD1. The CDR3 is 14 residues long. Per germline, CDR1 SGHTA and CDR2 FQGNSA. Unmatched junction bases numbered 7, after V lost 5 bases and J lost 3 bases. CDR3 sequence: CASSQGQTNYEQYF. CDR3 coding DNA: TGTGCCAGCAGCCAGGGACAGACAAACTACGAGCAGTACTTC.

The chain carries TRBV5-5 and TRBJ1-3, with 9 bases lining up with TRBD1. With V trimmed by 4 bases and J by 7 bases, 12 bases remained unmatched. Germline CDR1 is SGHKS and CDR2 is YYEKEE (reference sequence). There are 16 residues in the CDR3. Here the CDR3 reads CASSRTGVSGRNTIYF. CDR3 bases: TGTGCCAGCAGCAGGACAGGGGTCTCTGGTCGCAACACCATATATTTT.

The chain joins TRBV7-2 to TRBJ2-1, with 9 bases that match TRBD2. The length of the CDR3 is 15 residues. V gave up 1 base and J gave up 8 bases; unmatched junction bases: 6. Germline V gene lookup returns CDR1 SGHTA and CDR2 FQGNSA. The CDR3 spells CASSLGLAGWDEQFF. The CDR3 DNA reads TGTGCCAGCAGCTTAGGGCTAGCGGGATGGGATGAGCAGTTCTTC.